This TCR beta chain was found in a study of blood T cell repertoires in COVID-19. How the authors handled the data: Quantification of nucleated cells was approximated via reference gene primer amplification. Assay used: immunoSEQ multiplex PCR; TCRdb lists only in-frame clones, some missing. The DNA gave D and trimming, while V, J and clone size come from that table. This table holds 310,000 or so clones, about four fifths found once. Germline V gene sequence: CDR1 SGHTA, CDR2 FQGNSA. Trimming took 0 bases from V and 3 from J; bases not matched to a gene: 9. The CDR3 is 19 residues long. This clonotype was sampled from a woman in her 50s with acute or convalescent COVID-19. Sequenced: peripheral blood. This chain uses TRBV7-2 with TRBJ1-6; 9 bases agree with TRBD1. CDR3 amino acids: CASSLALQGATVYNSPLHF. The CDR3, as DNA: TGTGCCAGCAGCTTAGCATTACAGGGGGCCACCGTCTATAATTCACCCCTCCACTTT. Full variable domain (outside the CDR3, taken from reference TRBV7-2 and TRBJ1-6): GAGVSQSPSNKVTEKGKDVELRCDPISGHTALYWYRQSLGQGLEFLIYFQGNSAPDKSGLPSDRFSAERTGGSVSTLTIQRTQQEDSAVYLCASSLALQGATVYNSPLHFGNGTRLTVT.